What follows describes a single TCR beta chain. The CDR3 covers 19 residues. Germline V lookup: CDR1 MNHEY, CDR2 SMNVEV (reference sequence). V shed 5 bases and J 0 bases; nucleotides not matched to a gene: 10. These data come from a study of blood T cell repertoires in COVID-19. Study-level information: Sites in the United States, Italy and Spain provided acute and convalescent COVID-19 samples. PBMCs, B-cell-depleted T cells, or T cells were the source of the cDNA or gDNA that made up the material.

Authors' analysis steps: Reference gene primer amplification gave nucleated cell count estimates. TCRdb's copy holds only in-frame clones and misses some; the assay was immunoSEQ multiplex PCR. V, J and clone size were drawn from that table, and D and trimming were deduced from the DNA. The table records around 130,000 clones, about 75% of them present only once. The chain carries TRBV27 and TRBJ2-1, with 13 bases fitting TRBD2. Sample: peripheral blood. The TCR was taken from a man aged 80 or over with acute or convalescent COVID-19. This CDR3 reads CASSMGLAGRKISYNEQFF. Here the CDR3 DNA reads TGTGCCAGCAGTATGGGACTAGCGGGGCGAAAGATCTCCTACAATGAGCAGTTCTTC.